A single sample gave rise to the 21 T cell receptor beta chains below, sequenced in a study of T cells in Graves' hyperthyroidism and ophthalmopathy. RNA transcripts provided the source from which TCR beta CDR3 regions were amplified. The TCR CDR3 was amplified in a first-round RT-PCR using the HTBI primer set. TCRdb independently ran MiXCR on the multiplex PCR reads; one entry per CDR3 protein. Among hundreds of thousands of distinct CDR3 sequences listed, more than 30% were seen once. The source material was blood. The receptors were sampled from a man aged 18-30 years with Graves' hyperthyroidism.

This clonotype was observed a single time. V gene TRBV7-2 combines with J gene TRBJ1-2, with D possibly matching TRBD1 (5 bases). The length of the CDR3 is 14 residues. CDR1 is SGHTA and CDR2 is FQGNSA in the germline V gene. V lost 1 base and J 5 bases, leaving 11 bases between the germline ends. The CDR3 coding sequence is TGTGCCAGCAGCTTAGGGGGCTCCGAATATGGCTACACCTTC. Translation: CASSLGGSEYGYTF.

This clonotype was counted many times. V and J are TRBV7-9 and TRBJ2-7; TRBD2 aligns across 8 bases. Germline values: CDR1 SEHNR, CDR2 FQNEAQ (reference sequence). This CDR3 is built from 15 residues. J was trimmed by 2 bases and V by 5 bases; bases with no gene match: 8. In DNA, the CDR3 is TGTGCCAGCAGCCCGATCACTAGCGGAACCTACGAGCAGTACTTC. Residues: CASSPITSGTYEQYF.

With respect to this clonotype: This may come from a read error, since a much larger clone is one base off. The V call is TRBV20-1, the J call TRBJ1-3, with D hard to call. Trimming removed 5 bases from V and 0 bases from J, with 8 bases in between. The CDR3 spans 13 residues. The V gene's germline CDR1 is DFQATT and CDR2 SNEGSKA (reference sequence). The CDR3 reads CSAVGSSGNTIYF. DNA of the CDR3: TGCAGTGCTGTTGGTAGCTCTGGAAACACCATATATTTT.

This sequence joins TRBV29-1 and TRBJ1-4; 8 bases are shared with TRBD1. J gave up 6 bases and V 6 bases, and 0 bases lay outside the gene matches. Looked up from germline, CDR1 is SQVTM and CDR2 is ANQGSEA. This CDR3 is built from 11 residues. The CDR3 sequence: CSVTGDEKLFF. The CDR3 DNA is TGCAGCGTGACAGGGGATGAAAAACTGTTTTTT.

The chain recombines TRBV2 with TRBJ2-6; the D call may be TRBD1 or TRBD2 (6 bases each). There are 19 residues in the CDR3. V was trimmed by 5 bases and J by 0 bases, leaving 20 bases between them. CDR1 and CDR2 (germline): SNHLY, FYNNEI. The CDR3 coding sequence is TGTGCCAGCAGTTACTCGGAGGGGGATCAGATCTCTGGGGCCAACGTCCTGACTTTC. This sequence encodes CASSYSEGDQISGANVLTF. Drawing the rest from reference TRBV2 and TRBJ2-6, the complete variable domain is EPEVTQTPSHQVTQMGQEVILRCVPISNHLYFYWYRQILGQKVEFLVSFYNNEISEKSEIFDDQFSVERPDGSNFTLKIRSTKLEDSAMYFCASSYSEGDQISGANVLTFGAGSRLTVL.

The rearrangement joins TRBV19 to TRBJ1-1; a weak D match, TRBD1 (6 bases). Trimming shortened V by 3 bases and J by 5 bases, and 13 bases separated the two germline ends. Per the germline V gene, CDR1 is LNHDA and CDR2 is SQIVND (reference sequence). The CDR3 contains 14 residues. CDR3 DNA sequence: TGTGCCAGTAGTATTACAGGGCGGGCGACTGAAGCTTTCTTT. This sequence encodes CASSITGRATEAFF.

The chain employs TRBV5-8 and TRBJ1-2; D might be TRBD1 (5 bases). CDR1 is SGHTS and CDR2 is YDEGEE in the germline V gene. The CDR3 spans 16 residues. V gave up 1 base and J gave up 8 bases, with 21 bases separating them. CDR3: CASSLRVRGVGKGYTF. DNA for the CDR3: TGTGCCAGCAGCTTGCGGGTGAGGGGAGTTGGAAAAGGCTACACCTTC.

The chain combines TRBV6-5 with TRBJ1-1, with D unresolved. With 2 bases removed from V and 1 base from J, the gap between germline ends came to 8 bases. Germline V gene data show CDR1 as MNHEY and CDR2 as SVGAGI. CDR3 length: 14 amino acids. CDR3 sequence: CASSYGRPNTEAFF. The DNA of the CDR3 is TGTGCCAGCAGTTACGGGCGCCCGAACACTGAAGCTTTCTTT.

The rearrangement uses TRBV7-9 and TRBJ2-3, with 7 bases fitting TRBD1. This CDR3 comprises 16 residues. V trimming: 0 bases; J trimming: 4 bases; junction bases outside the gene matches: 7. CDR1 SEHNR and CDR2 FQNEAQ come from the germline V gene (reference sequence). The CDR3 reads CASSLAPRGGADTQYF. In DNA form, the CDR3 reads TGTGCCAGCAGCTTAGCTCCCCGAGGGGGCGCAGATACGCAGTATTTT.

This chain links TRBV20-1 with TRBJ1-3, with a weak D call TRBD1 (6 bases). Trimming took off 6 bases at V and 4 bases at J, with 16 bases between the two ends. The CDR3 is made up of 14 amino acids. CDR1 and CDR2 (germline): DFQATT, SNEGSKA (reference sequence). CDR3 coding DNA: TGCAGTGCCACGGGGGGGGCAGGAGGAAACACCATATATTTT. This gives the protein CSATGGAGGNTIYF.

The CDR3 coding sequence is TGTGCCAGCAGCTTCGGGAGCGGGGGGGCGTACGAGCAGTACTTC. This codes for CASSFGSGGAYEQYF. The rearrangement uses TRBV5-6 and TRBJ2-7; 10 nucleotides line up with TRBD2. V lost 2 bases to trimming and J lost 4 bases; unmatched junction nucleotides: 6. From germline, CDR1 is SGHDT and CDR2 YYEEEE. This CDR3 is 15 amino acids long.

This chain connects TRBV4-1 to TRBJ1-5; 9 nucleotides line up with TRBD1. Trimming at V came to 0 bases and at J to 6 bases, leaving 3 bases not matched to a gene. This CDR3 is 15 amino acids long. Germline V gene data show CDR1 as MGHRA and CDR2 as YSYEKL. This CDR3 reads CASSQDSDRGQPQHF. CDR3 in DNA: TGCGCCAGCAGCCAAGATTCGGACAGGGGTCAGCCCCAGCATTTT.

This clonotype came up once. Relative to the germline gene, one junction end is altered; a read error may explain this. V usage is TRBV29-1 and J usage is TRBJ2-6, with D tentatively TRBD2 (6 bases). CDR1 is SQVTM, CDR2 ANQGSEA, per germline. The length of the CDR3 is 15 residues. The CDR3 is CSVEGGLGGANTEAF. CDR3 sequence (DNA): TGCAGCGTTGAAGGAGGGCTGGGGGGTGCGAACACTGAAGCTTTC.

The CDR3 nucleotides read TGTGCCAGCAGCTTAGTCAACGGGATGCTTTCCTACGAGCAGTACTTC. As protein: CASSLVNGMLSYEQYF. This sequence joins TRBV7-2 and TRBJ2-7; D may be TRBD2 (5 bases). Between the trimmed V and J ends, which lost 1 base and 1 base, there was a span of 14 bases. The CDR3 runs 16 residues. CDR1 SGHTA and CDR2 FQGNSA come from the germline V gene.

This clonotype has more than one count but fewer than ten. The genes are TRBV12-3 or TRBV12-4 and TRBJ2-5; 13 bases line up with TRBD2. V lost 6 bases to trimming and J lost 4 bases; unmatched junction nucleotides: 14. The CDR3 is made up of 18 amino acids. The CDR3 loop is CASRPRGELAGGRETQYF. The CDR3 coding sequence is TGTGCCAGCAGACCGAGGGGGGAACTAGCGGGAGGGCGAGAGACCCAGTACTTC.

As regards this clonotype: A much larger clonotype is one base distant, so this may be a read error. J is TRBJ1-2 and V is TRBV7-9; 10 nucleotides match TRBD1. Germline loops: CDR1 SEHNR, CDR2 FQNEAQ (reference sequence). This CDR3 has 15 residues. Trimming took 5 bases from V and 6 from J; bases not matched to a gene: 9. This CDR3 is CASSLGGTGADGYTF. In DNA form, the CDR3 reads TGTGCCAGCAGCCTGGGGGGGACAGGGGCGGATGGCTACACCTTC.

V gene TRBV7-3 combines with J gene TRBJ1-5; D is undetermined. V lost 1 base and J 0 bases, leaving 13 bases between the germline ends. CDR3 size: 17 residues. From germline, CDR1 is SGHTA and CDR2 FQGTGA. The CDR3 DNA reads TGTGCCAGCAGCTTAATAGGGTTCCATTATAGCAATCAGCCCCAGCATTTT. This encodes CASSLIGFHYSNQPQHF.

V gene TRBV9 combines with J gene TRBJ1-1, with a possible D match to TRBD1 (6 bases). Trimming removed 4 bases at V and 5 bases at J, with 12 bases between. There are 13 residues in the CDR3. The germline V gene has CDR1 SGDLS and CDR2 YYNGEE. CDR3 loop: CASSHPRGTEAFF. The CDR3 nucleotides are TGTGCCAGCAGCCATCCGAGGGGGACTGAAGCTTTCTTT.

This clonotype was picked up a small number of times. The chain carries TRBV4-2 and TRBJ2-7, with 10 bases fitting TRBD2. The V and J ends lost 0 bases and 7 bases, in that order; junction bases with no gene match: 6. This CDR3 is 15 amino acids long. Germline CDR1 and CDR2: LGHNA and YNFKEQ. As DNA, the CDR3 is TGTGCCAGCAGCCAAGAAGCGGGAGGGCCTAGGGAGCAGTACTTC. Its protein is CASSQEAGGPREQYF.

As for this clonotype: Relative to the germline gene, one junction end is altered; a read error may explain this. V and J are TRBV5-1 and TRBJ1-2, with 7 bases fitting TRBD1. Germline CDR1 reads SGHRS; CDR2 reads YFSETQ. CDR3 length: 14 amino acids. The CDR3 here is CASNLPTGDYGYTF. The CDR3 region has the DNA TGCGCCAGCAACTTGCCCACAGGGGACTATGGCTACACCTTC.

This chain connects TRBV2 to TRBJ2-7; the D gene is possibly TRBD2 (6 bases). CDR3 length equals 15 residues. V lost 6 bases to trimming and J lost 2 bases, with 17 bases between them. CDR1 and CDR2 from the germline V gene are SNHLY and FYNNEI. In DNA, the CDR3 is TGTGCCAGCAGCCTCAAGCGGGTAGCCGCCTACGAGCAGTACTTC. It yields the protein CASSLKRVAAYEQYF.